This passage covers 29 T cell receptor beta chains from one sample sequenced in a study of shared clonotypes between healthy human individuals. Positive CCR7 selection of CD45RO-negative cells yielded the naive CD8 cells, and terminally differentiated effector memory CD45RA+ cells were excluded. Some clones are missing from TCRdb's copy, which holds only in-frame ones; the method was immunoSEQ multiplex PCR. In the table there are about 2 million clones, about 95% of which are singletons. Input material: naive CD8+ T cells sorted from blood. The receptors stem from a man between 18 and 35 years old in good health.

The V call is TRBV10-2, the J call TRBJ1-1; D remains unclear. The CDR3 loop spans 14 amino acids. V dropped 7 bases and J dropped 1 base, with 13 bases sitting between them. CDR1 is WSHSY, CDR2 SAAADI, per germline. DNA of the CDR3: TGCGCCAGCACTGGCTCTGCCGGGAACACTGAAGCTTTCTTT. This codes for CASTGSAGNTEAFF.

The chain recombines TRBV6-1 with TRBJ1-2; D gene unclear. Trimming removed 6 bases at V and 8 bases at J, with 7 bases between. Germline loops: CDR1 MNHNS, CDR2 SASEGT. The CDR3 runs 10 residues. Here the CDR3 DNA reads TGTGCCAGCAGACAAGGAGGCTACACCTTC. This translates into CASRQGGYTF.

The genes are TRBV5-4 and TRBJ2-7; 9 positions match TRBD1. The CDR3 is 15 amino acids. The V segment lost 3 bases and the J segment 6 bases; nucleotides outside the gene matches: 10. The germline V gene encodes CDR1 SGHNT and CDR2 YYREEE (reference sequence). The CDR3 loop reads CASSWEGDRASEQYF. The CDR3 DNA follows: TGTGCCAGCAGCTGGGAGGGGGACAGGGCGTCCGAGCAGTACTTC.

The V gene is TRBV30, the J gene TRBJ1-1; D is undetermined. CDR1 and CDR2 (germline): GTSNPN, SVGIG (reference sequence). Trimming took off 5 bases at V and 9 bases at J, with 22 bases between the two ends. There are 14 residues in the CDR3. This CDR3 is CAWDSFLGEVKAFF. Written as DNA, the CDR3 is TGTGCCTGGGACTCCTTTCTGGGAGAGGTAAAAGCTTTCTTT.

The chain couples TRBV14 to TRBJ1-1; D gene ambiguous. Trimming removed 0 bases at V and 4 bases at J, with 9 bases between. The CDR3 runs to 14 residues. Germline values: CDR1 SGHDN, CDR2 FVKESK. CDR3 residues: CASSQEGGGTEAFF. For the CDR3, the DNA is TGTGCCAGCAGCCAAGAGGGTGGAGGCACTGAAGCTTTCTTT.

The chain is built from TRBV7-9 and TRBJ2-7, with D unresolved. CDR3 length: 14 amino acids. The V end was cut by 0 bases, the J end by 2 bases, with 8 bases between. Germline assignment: CDR1 SEHNR and CDR2 FQNEAQ (reference sequence). CDR3 sequence: CASSLAGNTYEQYF. The CDR3 bases are TGTGCCAGCAGCTTAGCGGGGAACACCTACGAGCAGTACTTC.

The V and J genes are TRBV2 and TRBJ1-1; 10 bases match TRBD1. Germline CDR1 SNHLY, CDR2 FYNNEI. The CDR3 is 16 amino acids. Trimming removed 8 bases from V and 4 bases from J; junction bases left unmatched: 13. The CDR3 loop is CASLSGQGVLSTEAFF. Written as DNA, the CDR3 is TGTGCCAGCTTAAGTGGACAGGGGGTCTTGAGCACTGAAGCTTTCTTT.

CDR3 region: CASRSLEGEAFF. The CDR3 bases are TGCGCCAGCAGGTCCCTCGAGGGCGAAGCTTTCTTT. The chain couples TRBV10-1 to TRBJ1-1, with D uncertain. Trimming removed 6 bases from V and 8 bases from J, with 13 bases in between. This CDR3 has 12 residues. The germline V gene encodes CDR1 WNHNN and CDR2 SYGVQD (reference sequence).

The chain joins TRBV27 to TRBJ2-2; tentatively, D is TRBD1 (5 bases). The CDR3 is made up of 16 amino acids. Germline V gene sequence: CDR1 MNHEY, CDR2 SMNVEV (reference sequence). The ends were cut back, 6 bases at V and 3 bases at J, with 17 bases in the middle. The CDR3 DNA sequence: TGTGCCAGCAGCCCTTATCCTGCGACAGACACCGGGGAGCTGTTTTTT. Protein sequence: CASSPYPATDTGELFF.

This chain links TRBV19 with TRBJ2-1; D possibly corresponds to TRBD2 (5 bases). Germline CDR1 is LNHDA and CDR2 is SQIVND (reference sequence). The germline V and J ends were trimmed by 5 bases and 2 bases, with 13 bases remaining between them. The CDR3 is 15 residues long. CDR3 in amino acids: CASSVGSGTYNEQFF. CDR3 DNA sequence: TGTGCCAGTAGTGTCGGGTCCGGGACCTACAATGAGCAGTTCTTC.

This clone was observed once. This sample also contains other DNA sequences that code for the same CDR3. The J gene is TRBJ1-1, the V gene TRBV7-9; 9 bases are shared with TRBD1. The junction had 2 bases not matched to a gene; V was cut back by 5 bases and J by 1 base. Germline lookup yields CDR1 SEHNR and CDR2 FQNEAQ (reference sequence). The CDR3 extends over 14 amino acids. The chain's CDR3 is CASSLTGGNTEAFF. CDR3 DNA sequence: TGTGCCAGCAGCCTGACAGGGGGGAACACTGAAGCTTTCTTT.

The rearrangement uses TRBV7-2 and TRBJ2-7; 8 nucleotides match TRBD2. This CDR3 has 17 amino acids. Germline trimming cut 5 bases from V and 0 bases from J; bases unmatched to any gene: 12. In germline, CDR1 is SGHTA, CDR2 FQGNSA. The CDR3 nucleotides read TGTGCCAGCAGCCCCCGAACGCAGCGGGGGACCTCCTACGAGCAGTACTTC. Translating it yields CASSPRTQRGTSYEQYF.

A word on this clone: The same CDR3 arises from other DNA sequences in this sample as well. Here the CDR3 DNA reads TGTGCCAGCAGCTTAGAGGCGAGCTCCACAGATACGCAGTATTTT. It yields the protein CASSLEASSTDTQYF. This sequence joins TRBV7-6 and TRBJ2-3; no clear D gene. Germline CDR1 and CDR2: SGHVS and FNYEAQ. Deletions cut 1 base from V and 2 bases from J, with 10 bases between. The CDR3 sequence is 15 residues long.

The genes are TRBV28 and TRBJ2-1; 7 bases agree with TRBD2. The V segment lost 5 bases and the J segment 1 base; nucleotides outside the gene matches: 5. The germline V gene has CDR1 MDHEN and CDR2 SYDVKM. The CDR3 totals 15 residues. The CDR3 bases are TGTGCCAGCAGTCCCCCCGGGGGGTCCTACAATGAGCAGTTCTTC. It codes for CASSPPGGSYNEQFF.

The genes are TRBV5-6 and TRBJ2-7; D is unclear. The germline gives CDR1 SGHDT, CDR2 YYEEEE. The CDR3 is 17 residues long. V was pared by 4 bases and J by 1 base, with 21 bases between. CDR3 region: CASSVVPWEATSYEQYF. DNA of the CDR3: TGTGCCAGCAGCGTCGTACCCTGGGAAGCCACGTCCTACGAGCAGTACTTC. Drawing the rest from reference TRBV5-6 and TRBJ2-7, the complete variable domain is DAGVTQSPTHLIKTRGQQVTLRCSPKSGHDTVSWYQQALGQGPQFIFQYYEEEERQRGNFPDRFSGHQFPNYSSELNVNALLLGDSALYLCASSVVPWEATSYEQYFGPGTRLTVT.

The V and J genes are TRBV27 and TRBJ2-3; D uncertain. In germline, CDR1 is MNHEY, CDR2 SMNVEV (reference sequence). Trimming stripped 0 bases from V and 2 bases from J, with 9 bases between. The CDR3 is 15 amino acids. CDR3: CASSLSMRPTDTQYF. Written as DNA, the CDR3 is TGTGCCAGCAGTTTATCGATGAGACCCACAGATACGCAGTATTTT.

This chain links TRBV11-2 with TRBJ2-7, with D perhaps TRBD1 or TRBD2 (5 bases each). CDR3 length equals 17 residues. Trimming stripped 5 bases from V and 0 bases from J, with 20 bases between. Germline CDR1 is SGHAT and CDR2 is FQNNGV. The CDR3 DNA is TGTGCCAGCAGCCCCGGGGCGACAGTCGCGTTCTCCTACGAGCAGTACTTC. Translating it yields CASSPGATVAFSYEQYF.

The genes are TRBV29-1 and TRBJ2-3; tentatively, D is TRBD1 or TRBD2 (5 bases each). This CDR3 region has 14 residues. V lost 7 bases and J 2 bases, leaving 16 bases between the germline ends. Per the germline V gene, CDR1 is SQVTM and CDR2 is ANQGSEA. The CDR3 is CSAVSADTTDTQYF. The CDR3 DNA is TGCAGCGCCGTCTCAGCGGACACCACAGATACGCAGTATTTT.

The J gene is TRBJ2-7, the V gene TRBV5-6; D remains unclear. The germline V and J ends were trimmed by 4 bases and 4 bases, with 9 bases remaining between them. The CDR3 totals 12 residues. The V gene's germline CDR1 is SGHDT and CDR2 YYEEEE. Here the CDR3 DNA reads TGTGCCAGCAGCGATAGCCCGTACGAGCAGTACTTC. It encodes CASSDSPYEQYF.

About this clone itself: This specimen includes other DNA sequences encoding the same CDR3. The chain is built from TRBV9 and TRBJ1-3, with D tentatively TRBD1 (6 bases). The CDR3 spans 13 residues. Germline V CDR1 and CDR2: SGDLS, YYNGEE. Trimming removed 5 bases at V and 3 bases at J, with 9 bases between. Here the CDR3 reads CASSAGDGNTIYF. CDR3 bases: TGTGCCAGCAGTGCAGGGGATGGAAACACCATATATTTT.

To note about this clone: The same CDR3 is also encoded by other DNA sequences in this sample. V is TRBV27 and J is TRBJ2-2; TRBD2 might be the D (5 bases). This CDR3 is built from 14 residues. Trimming removed 2 bases from V and 4 bases from J, with 8 bases in between. Germline assignment: CDR1 MNHEY and CDR2 SMNVEV (reference sequence). Here the CDR3 reads CASSLVGGTGELFF. In DNA form, the CDR3 reads TGTGCCAGCAGTTTAGTCGGAGGCACCGGGGAGCTGTTTTTT.

This clone was detected only a few times. V gene TRBV2 combines with J gene TRBJ1-6, with a possible D match to TRBD1 (6 bases). CDR3 length: 16 amino acids. CDR1 SNHLY and CDR2 FYNNEI come from the germline V gene. The V and J ends lost 5 bases and 8 bases respectively, with 19 bases between them. This CDR3 is CASSQRDIGGYSPLHF. The CDR3, as DNA: TGTGCCAGCAGTCAGAGGGACATCGGGGGGTATTCACCCCTCCACTTT.

V gene TRBV6-5 combines with J gene TRBJ2-7, with D perhaps being TRBD1 or TRBD2 (5 bases each). This CDR3 spans 15 amino acids. Germline loops: CDR1 MNHEY, CDR2 SVGAGI. The V gene lost 5 bases and the J gene lost 5 bases, with 19 bases spanning the gap. The CDR3 nucleotides read TGTGCCAGCAGTAACCCGCGAGAGGGGATCCACGAGCAGTACTTC. Amino acids: CASSNPREGIHEQYF.

The chain employs TRBV4-1 and TRBJ2-2, with a weak D call TRBD2 (6 bases). CDR3 length: 14 residues. V lost 6 bases and J lost 0, with 8 bases in between. CDR1 is MGHRA, CDR2 YSYEKL, per germline. The CDR3 DNA is TGCGCCAGCAGTGCGGGGTCGAACACCGGGGAGCTGTTTTTT. Residues: CASSAGSNTGELFF.

Comments on this clone: Distinct nucleotide sequences in the sample also encode this CDR3. The V call is TRBV7-9, the J call TRBJ1-2, with 8 bases that match TRBD1. From germline, CDR1 is SEHNR and CDR2 FQNEAQ (reference sequence). The V and J ends lost 1 base and 3 bases, in that order; junction bases with no gene match: 4. This CDR3 has 15 residues. The CDR3 is CASSLGQGADYGYTF. CDR3 sequence (DNA): TGTGCCAGCAGCTTAGGTCAGGGGGCAGACTATGGCTACACCTTC.

This sequence joins TRBV6-6 and TRBJ2-1; D is perhaps TRBD1 or TRBD2 (5 bases each). The ends were cut back, 10 bases at V and 8 bases at J, with 15 bases in the middle. Germline values: CDR1 MNHNY, CDR2 SVGAGI (reference sequence). This CDR3 is built from 12 residues. The DNA for the CDR3 is TGTGCCACCGGCCCGGGACGCCATGAGCAGTTCTTC. Its protein is CATGPGRHEQFF.

The V and J genes are TRBV29-1 and TRBJ2-1; 8 bases are shared with TRBD2. CDR1 and CDR2 (germline): SQVTM, ANQGSEA. Unmatched junction bases numbered 7, after V lost 3 bases and J lost 6 bases. The CDR3 runs to 14 residues. This CDR3 is CSVEGRSGGNEQFF. Written as DNA, the CDR3 is TGCAGCGTTGAGGGGCGGAGCGGGGGCAATGAGCAGTTCTTC.

V usage is TRBV14 and J usage is TRBJ1-2, with D perhaps TRBD1 (6 bases). Germline V gives CDR1 SGHDN, CDR2 FVKESK. This CDR3 spans 15 amino acids. V lost 0 bases to trimming and J lost 4 bases, with 12 bases between them. DNA for the CDR3: TGTGCCAGCAGCCAAGATCAAGGGGGACCCTATGGCTACACCTTC. As protein: CASSQDQGGPYGYTF.

V is TRBV7-9 and J is TRBJ1-4; a possible D gene is TRBD1 (5 bases). The germline CDR1 and CDR2 sequences are SEHNR and FQNEAQ (reference sequence). V gave up 7 bases and J gave up 5 bases, with 11 bases separating them. The CDR3 is 13 amino acids. The CDR3 is CASIGGGNEKLFF. CDR3 in DNA: TGTGCCAGCATCGGGGGAGGGAATGAAAAACTGTTTTTT.